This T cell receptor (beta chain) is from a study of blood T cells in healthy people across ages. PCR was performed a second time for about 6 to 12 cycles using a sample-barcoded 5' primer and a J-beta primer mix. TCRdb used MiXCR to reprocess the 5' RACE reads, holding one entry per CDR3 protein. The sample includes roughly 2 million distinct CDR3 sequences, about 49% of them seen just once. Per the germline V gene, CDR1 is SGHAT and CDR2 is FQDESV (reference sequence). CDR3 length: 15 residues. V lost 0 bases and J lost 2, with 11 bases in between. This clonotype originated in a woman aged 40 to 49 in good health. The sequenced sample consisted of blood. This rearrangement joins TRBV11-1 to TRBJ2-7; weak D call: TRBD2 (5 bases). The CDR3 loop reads CASSLAEDGAYEQYF. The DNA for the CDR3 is TGTGCCAGCAGCTTAGCTGAGGACGGGGCCTACGAGCAGTACTTC.